A selection of T cell receptor beta chains follows, all from one sample in a study of cytomegalovirus exposure and HLA in healthy donors. Method: immunoSEQ multiplex PCR; TCRdb's copy keeps in-frame clones and lacks some. The sample has 150,000 to 200,000 clones, 60% to 80% seen once; the top ten hold about 1%. Sequences were obtained from PBMCs. The receptors shown here come from a woman aged 45 to 65 in good health and CMV-seropositive. Both conserved end residues are part of each CDR3. The D gene is left open where the match is weak. Clone size is given for some rows only: seen once, a few or many times, or a class if the clone is expanded.

v_gene,d_gene,j_gene,abundance,CDR3aa,CDR3nt
TRBV28,TRBD2,TRBJ2-1,.,CASSAGVGSYNEQFF,TGTGCCAGCAGTGCGGGAGTGGGGTCCTACAATGAGCAGTTCTTC
TRBV6-6,.,TRBJ1-4,.,CATFWGGPYEKLFF,TGTGCCACCTTCTGGGGGGGGCCATATGAAAAACTGTTTTTT
TRBV9,.,TRBJ1-1,few,CASSVGTINTEAFF,TGTGCCAGCAGCGTAGGGACAATCAACACTGAAGCTTTCTTT
TRBV5-6,.,TRBJ2-7,.,CASSLGSAASYEQYF,TGTGCCAGCAGCTTGGGTTCGGCGGCCTCCTACGAGCAGTACTTC
TRBV27,TRBD1,TRBJ1-4,.,CASSGQGLNEKLFF,TGTGCCAGCAGTGGACAGGGGCTCAATGAAAAACTGTTTTTT
TRBV27,TRBD2,TRBJ2-7,.,CASSLGTSGTYEQYF,TGTGCCAGCAGTCTGGGGACTAGCGGGACCTACGAGCAGTACTTC
TRBV4-1,.,TRBJ2-7,.,CASSQEHLSYEQYF,TGCGCCAGCAGCCAAGAACACCTTTCCTACGAGCAGTACTTC
TRBV2,.,TRBJ1-2,.,CASSDGVGYTF,TGTGCCAGCAGTGACGGGGTCGGCTACACCTTC
TRBV28,TRBD1,TRBJ1-2,.,CASCSGTGVFGYTF,TGTGCCAGCTGCTCCGGGACAGGGGTTTTTGGCTACACCTTC
TRBV7-9,.,TRBJ1-1,.,CASSLTNRVVTEAFF,TGTGCCAGCAGCTTAACGAACAGGGTGGTCACTGAAGCTTTCTTT
TRBV7-2,.,TRBJ1-2,.,CASSFQGNYGYTF,TGTGCCAGCAGCTTCCAGGGGAACTATGGCTACACCTTC
TRBV2,TRBD2,TRBJ2-3,.,CASELGLAGHTDTQYF,TGTGCCAGCGAACTTGGACTAGCGGGACACACAGATACGCAGTATTTT
TRBV7-6,.,TRBJ2-7,.,CASSTPGNEQYF,TGTGCCAGCAGCACCCCCGGGAACGAGCAGTACTTC
TRBV11-2,.,TRBJ1-1,once,CASSNMGHTMNTEAFF,TGTGCCAGCAGTAATATGGGACATACTATGAACACTGAAGCTTTCTTT
TRBV7-9,.,TRBJ1-2,.,CASSLRQNGYTF,TGTGCCAGCAGCCTTCGACAGAATGGCTACACCTTC
TRBV6-5,TRBD1,TRBJ1-1,.,CASSYSLQGAGTEAFF,TGTGCCAGCAGTTACTCTCTTCAGGGGGCAGGCACTGAAGCTTTCTTT
TRBV7-2,TRBD1,TRBJ1-1,once,CASSRDREYTEAFF,TGTGCCAGCAGCCGAGACAGGGAATACACTGAAGCTTTCTTT
TRBV18,TRBD1,TRBJ2-7,.,CASSPTDRDHEQYF,TGTGCCAGCTCCCCAACGGACAGGGACCACGAGCAGTACTTC
TRBV29-1,.,TRBJ2-2,.,CSASGDTGELFF,TGCAGCGCTTCGGGGGACACCGGGGAGCTGTTTTTT
TRBV19,TRBD2,TRBJ2-7,.,CATRSRWVAGAAVSYEQYF,TGTGCCACCCGAAGTCGGTGGGTAGCGGGAGCGGCCGTATCCTACGAGCAGTACTTC
TRBV13,.,TRBJ2-7,.,CASSPSIGGRSYEQYF,TGTGCCAGCAGCCCATCGATTGGCGGAAGGTCCTACGAGCAGTACTTC
TRBV18,.,TRBJ1-1,.,CASSRTANTEAFF,TGTGCCAGCTCACGGACAGCGAACACTGAAGCTTTCTTT
TRBV12-5,.,TRBJ1-1,.,CASGLPGGGKVGEF,TGTGCTAGTGGCTTACCGGGGGGCGGCAAGGTGGGCGAATTT
TRBV5-6,.,TRBJ1-1,few,CASSHYEGTEAFF,TGTGCCAGCAGCCATTATGAGGGTACTGAAGCTTTCTTT
TRBV29-1,TRBD2,TRBJ2-3,once,CSVVTSGYYTDTQYF,TGCAGCGTGGTGACTAGCGGCTACTACACAGATACGCAGTATTTT
TRBV5-1,.,TRBJ2-2,.,CASSLTFRQGDTGELFF,TGCGCCAGCAGCTTGACATTTCGCCAAGGGGACACCGGGGAGCTGTTTTTT
TRBV7-2,.,TRBJ1-6,.,CASSENSPLHF,TGTGCCAGCAGCGAGAATTCACCCCTCCACTTT
TRBV30,TRBD2,TRBJ2-3,.,CAWKITGTSGTDTQYF,TGTGCCTGGAAAATTACCGGGACTAGCGGCACAGATACGCAGTATTTT
TRBV11-2,.,TRBJ1-1,.,CASSPNRGEAFF,TGTGCCAGCAGCCCAAATCGGGGGGAAGCTTTCTTT
TRBV2,TRBD1,TRBJ2-7,.,CASSETQGANEQYF,TGTGCCAGCAGTGAAACACAGGGGGCCAACGAGCAGTACTTC
TRBV7-2,TRBD2,TRBJ2-7,.,CASSLQPGLAGAGYEQYF,TGTGCCAGCAGCTTGCAACCGGGACTAGCGGGGGCCGGCTACGAGCAGTACTTC
TRBV27,.,TRBJ1-5,.,CASSRSGRGGNQPQHF,TGTGCCAGCTCCCGAAGTGGTAGGGGTGGGAATCAGCCCCAGCATTTT
TRBV21-1,.,TRBJ1-4,few,CASSKEDGGPIPTNEKLFF,TGTGCCAGCAGCAAAGAGGACGGGGGGCCGATCCCAACTAATGAAAAACTGTTTTTT
TRBV14,.,TRBJ2-3,.,CASSQESLTGTDTQYF,TGTGCCAGCAGCCAAGAATCCCTAACGGGAACAGATACGCAGTATTTT
TRBV28,TRBD1,TRBJ2-7,once,CASSSRTGGAFYEQYF,TGTGCCAGCAGTTCCAGGACAGGGGGCGCTTTCTACGAGCAGTACTTC